This passage covers 12 T cell receptor beta chains from one sample sequenced in a study of cytomegalovirus exposure and HLA in healthy donors (dated by TCRdb to the late 2010s). Library creation used the immunoSEQ multiplex PCR assay. A mixture of 60 forward primers for TCR Vbeta segments and 13 reverse primers for TCR Jbeta segments was used in the multiplex PCR. Entries here come from immuneACCESS through TCRdb and include only in-frame sequences with V and J called. Some clones fail to appear in such tables; in the studies checked, an unresolved V gene covers under half of the shortfall, and the cause of the remainder is unknown. The sample table records roughly 100,000 clones; around three quarters of these occur just once. Of the sample, 5% to 5.5% is held by the ten largest clones. Sequenced input: PBMCs. The receptors originated from a man aged 30-40 years in good health and CMV-seropositive.

The chain recombines TRBV2 with TRBJ2-3; D uncertain. Trimming took off 8 bases at V and 0 bases at J, with 9 bases between the two ends. Germline loops: CDR1 SNHLY, CDR2 FYNNEI. The CDR3 covers 13 residues. The DNA for the CDR3 is TGTGCCAGCCTTTGGAGTAGCACAGATACGCAGTATTTT. Translated: CASLWSSTDTQYF.

The gene calls are TRBV19 and TRBJ2-1; TRBD2 is a possible D gene (6 bases). Trimming pared 3 bases from V and 6 bases from J, leaving 9 bases between. Germline values: CDR1 LNHDA, CDR2 SQIVND (reference sequence). This CDR3 has 13 amino acids. The CDR3, as DNA: TGTGCCAGTAGTATTTCCGGGGGCAATGAGCAGTTCTTC. Encoded protein: CASSISGGNEQFF.

The chain uses TRBV7-4 and TRBJ1-4; D is undetermined. The V and J ends lost 1 base and 0 bases respectively, with 12 bases between them. Germline-derived CDR1 and CDR2 are SGHVT and SQSDAQ. The CDR3 loop spans 17 amino acids. CDR3 DNA: TGTGCCAGCAGCTTAGTGGTCCGGGTTGCAACTAATGAAAAACTGTTTTTT. Translating it yields CASSLVVRVATNEKLFF.

This chain joins TRBV7-8 and TRBJ1-5, with D possibly TRBD1 on 6 matching bases. V gave up 4 bases and J gave up 7 bases, with 11 bases separating them. Germline V gene lookup returns CDR1 SGHVS and CDR2 FQNEAQ. This CDR3 is 13 amino acids long. CDR3 region: CASSSYREQPQHF. The CDR3 nucleotides are TGTGCCAGCAGCTCGTACAGGGAGCAGCCCCAGCATTTT. Together with reference TRBV7-8 and TRBJ1-5, the CDR3 gives the full variable domain: GAGVSQSPRYKVAKRGQDVALRCDPISGHVSLFWYQQALGQGPEFLTYFQNEAQLDKSGLPSDRFFAERPEGSVSTLKIQRTQQEDSAVYLCASSSYREQPQHFGDGTRLSIL.

The V gene is TRBV6-1, the J gene TRBJ2-3; D is possibly TRBD2 (6 bases). CDR1 is MNHNS, CDR2 SASEGT, per germline. This CDR3 comprises 13 residues. V dropped 11 bases and J dropped 1 base, with 13 bases sitting between them. In DNA, the CDR3 is TGTGCCGCCCGGGGGAGCGGCACAGATACGCAGTATTTT. Protein sequence: CAARGSGTDTQYF.

V gene TRBV7-2 combines with J gene TRBJ1-2; 9 bases are shared with TRBD1. V shed 4 bases, J shed 4 bases, and the junction held 13 bases outside the gene matches. CDR1 and CDR2 (germline): SGHTA, FQGNSA. CDR3 size: 17 residues. This chain's CDR3 is CASSSYSGGQGRYGYTF. The CDR3, as DNA: TGTGCCAGCAGCTCTTATAGTGGGGGACAGGGTCGCTATGGCTACACCTTC.

The rearrangement links TRBV11-2 to TRBJ2-5; D uncertain. Germline V gene sequence: CDR1 SGHAT, CDR2 FQNNGV. The V end was cut by 5 bases, the J end by 1 base, with 11 bases between. The CDR3 covers 14 residues. This chain's CDR3 is CASSPKTFQETQYF. DNA of the CDR3: TGTGCCAGCAGCCCAAAGACATTCCAAGAGACCCAGTACTTC.

The CDR3 sequence is CASSSGLAGAGFNEQFF. CDR3 DNA: TGCGCCAGCAGCTCGGGACTAGCGGGGGCCGGGTTCAATGAGCAGTTCTTC. J is TRBJ2-1 and V is TRBV5-1; TRBD2 aligns across 14 bases. J lost 6 bases, V lost 3 bases, and 8 bases had no gene match. The CDR3 is 17 amino acids. CDR1 SGHRS and CDR2 YFSETQ come from the germline V gene.

The chain carries TRBV5-4 and TRBJ2-3, with a tentative D call TRBD2 (5 bases). The CDR3 sequence is 16 residues long. Trimming pared 9 bases from V and 3 bases from J, leaving 23 bases between. CDR1 and CDR2 (germline): SGHNT, YYREEE (reference sequence). The CDR3 sequence: CATRPRSAKDTDTQYF. The CDR3 nucleotides are TGTGCCACGAGGCCCCGTAGCGCTAAGGATACAGATACGCAGTATTTT. Variable domain in full (rest from reference TRBV5-4 and TRBJ2-3): ETGVTQSPTHLIKTRGQQVTLRCSSQSGHNTVSWYQQALGQGPQFIFQYYREEENGRGNFPPRFSGLQFPNYSSELNVNALELDDSALYLCATRPRSAKDTDTQYFGPGTRLTVL.

The chain joins TRBV27 to TRBJ1-4, with D tentatively TRBD1 (6 bases). There are 14 residues in the CDR3. The germline V gene has CDR1 MNHEY and CDR2 SMNVEV (reference sequence). Trimming took off 6 bases at V and 3 bases at J, with 11 bases between the two ends. The CDR3 DNA reads TGTGCCAGCAGCCTACAGGGTCCTAATGAAAAACTGTTTTTT. Its translation is CASSLQGPNEKLFF.

V is TRBV6-1 and J is TRBJ1-4; 7 nucleotides line up with TRBD1. From germline, CDR1 is MNHNS and CDR2 SASEGT. Trimming removed 9 bases from V and 4 bases from J; junction bases left unmatched: 5. The length of the CDR3 is 13 residues. CDR3 sequence (DNA): TGTGCCAGTGAGGACAGGCTTAATGAAAAACTGTTTTTT. It translates to CASEDRLNEKLFF.

This clone was picked up a small number of times. The J gene is TRBJ1-1, the V gene TRBV2; D ambiguous. Trimming removed 4 bases from V and 5 bases from J, with 11 bases in between. The CDR3 is made up of 13 amino acids. Germline V gene sequence: CDR1 SNHLY, CDR2 FYNNEI. The CDR3 DNA reads as TGTGCCAGCAGTGTCGGGGTCCGGACTGAAGCTTTCTTT. Its translation is CASSVGVRTEAFF. Filled out from reference TRBV2 and TRBJ1-1, the complete variable domain reads EPEVTQTPSHQVTQMGQEVILRCVPISNHLYFYWYRQILGQKVEFLVSFYNNEISEKSEIFDDQFSVERPDGSNFTLKIRSTKLEDSAMYFCASSVGVRTEAFFGQGTRLTVV.